One T cell receptor beta chain is described in this entry. Germline V gives CDR1 PRHDT, CDR2 FYEKMQ (reference sequence). Between the trimmed V and J ends, which lost 4 bases and 2 bases, there was a span of 26 bases. The length of the CDR3 is 20 residues. RNA in amounts of about 0.5 to 1 ug was reverse transcribed with random hexamers. TCRdb recomputed calls from the immunoSEQ multiplex PCR reads with MiXCR, one row per CDR3 protein. The top ten clones hold around 0.2% of a sample with 100,000 to 150,000 distinct CDR3 sequences, around 94% of them seen once. This specimen comes from a study of CD8 T cells in Susac syndrome. For the study at large: When blood was drawn, the patients with Susac syndrome were therapy-naive, on corticosteroids, or on intravenous immunoglobulin alone.

Sequencing was done on a sample of CD8+ T cells from PBMCs. The V call is TRBV13, the J call TRBJ2-2; perhaps TRBD1 as D (5 bases). The TCR sequence derives from a human donor with Susac syndrome. The CDR3 reads CASSSPEHKGIPRNTGELFF. The CDR3 coding sequence is TGTGCCAGCAGCTCCCCGGAGCACAAGGGGATACCCCGAAACACCGGGGAGCTGTTTTTT. Full variable domain (rest looked up from reference TRBV13 and TRBJ2-2): AAGVIQSPRHLIKEKRETATLKCYPIPRHDTVYWYQQGPGQDPQFLISFYEKMQSDKGSIPDRFSAQQFSDYHSELNMSSLELGDSALYFCASSSPEHKGIPRNTGELFFGEGSRLTVL.